A selection of T cell receptor beta chains follows, all from one sample in a study of human versus mouse CDR3 diversity and MHC coevolution. The assay was immunoSEQ multiplex PCR, and TCRdb's table has in-frame clones only and misses some. The profile shows roughly 80,000 clones, around 93% of them singletons. Sequencing was done on a sample of naive CD4+ T cells from blood. These receptors all stem from a person between 25 and 69 years old in good health. The CDR3 runs from the conserved cysteine through the conserved F or W. A D gene is named only where the DNA matches it firmly. Expanded clones get a size class; other rows say once, few or many, or leave the size out.

D | size | J | V | CDR3 | DNA
. | . | TRBJ1-2 | TRBV20-1 | CSAHRDGYTF | TGCAGTGCTCACAGGGATGGCTACACCTTC
. | . | TRBJ1-2 | TRBV7-2 | CASSSLGSNYGYTF | TGTGCCAGCAGCTCTTTGGGGAGCAACTATGGCTACACCTTC
. | once | TRBJ1-1 | TRBV5-1 | CASSLGAGENTEAFF | TGCGCCAGCAGCTTGGGGGCCGGGGAGAACACTGAAGCTTTCTTT
. | . | TRBJ2-2 | TRBV27 | CASSLSGGRPNTGELFF | TGTGCCAGCAGTTTATCGGGGGGACGTCCGAACACCGGGGAGCTGTTTTTT
TRBD1 | . | TRBJ2-2 | TRBV7-2 | CASSPATGATGELFF | TGTGCCAGCAGTCCCGCGACAGGGGCAACCGGGGAGCTGTTTTTT
. | once | TRBJ2-6 | TRBV5-4 | CASSGRTSGANVLTF | TGTGCCAGCAGCGGAAGGACAAGTGGGGCCAACGTCCTGACTTTC
. | . | TRBJ2-7 | TRBV15 | CATSRKIHTGQGAEQYF | TGTGCCACCAGCCGAAAAATTCACACGGGACAAGGGGCCGAGCAGTACTTC
TRBD2 | . | TRBJ2-3 | TRBV14 | CASSPPTSGRWTDTQYF | TGTGCCAGCAGCCCCCCGACTAGCGGGAGATGGACAGATACGCAGTATTTT
. | once | TRBJ2-7 | TRBV30 | CAWRNRDYEQYF | TGTGCCTGGAGAAACAGAGACTACGAGCAGTACTTC
TRBD2 | . | TRBJ2-4 | TRBV5-1 | CASSWGLAGALAKNIQYF | TGCGCCAGCAGCTGGGGGCTAGCGGGGGCCCTAGCCAAAAACATTCAGTACTTC
TRBD2 | . | TRBJ2-2 | TRBV19 | CASVRAGVRHGELFF | TGTGCCAGTGTCCGGGCGGGAGTGAGACACGGGGAGCTGTTTTTT
. | few | TRBJ2-7 | TRBV18 | CASSPAGNEQYF | TGTGCCAGCTCACCGGCGGGGAACGAGCAGTACTTC
TRBD2 | . | TRBJ2-2 | TRBV5-6 | CASRSTTSGVNTGELFF | TGTGCCAGCAGATCGACGACTAGCGGGGTGAACACCGGGGAGCTGTTTTTT
TRBD2 | . | TRBJ2-7 | TRBV7-9 | CASSSGLRSYEQYF | TGTGCCAGCAGCTCGGGACTACGATCCTACGAGCAGTACTTC
TRBD1 | . | TRBJ1-2 | TRBV7-2 | CASSLDRDRGGNGYTF | TGTGCCAGCAGCTTAGATCGGGACAGGGGAGGCAACGGCTACACCTTC
. | . | TRBJ2-7 | TRBV7-2 | CASSLGGVDYEQYF | TGTGCCAGCAGCTTAGGGGGAGTAGACTACGAGCAGTACTTC
TRBD2 | . | TRBJ2-1 | TRBV11-3 | CASSFQAGGVYNEQFF | TGTGCCAGCAGCTTCCAGGCGGGGGGCGTCTACAATGAGCAGTTCTTC
. | . | TRBJ2-1 | TRBV4-1 | CASSRREGETEQFF | TGCGCCAGCAGCCGCCGCGAGGGGGAGACTGAGCAGTTCTTC
. | . | TRBJ2-5 | TRBV19 | CASSIDLLGGQETQYF | TGTGCCAGTAGTATAGATCTATTGGGCGGGCAAGAGACCCAGTACTTC
. | . | TRBJ1-5 | TRBV27 | CASSLSSVQPQHF | TGTGCCAGCAGTTTATCTAGCGTTCAGCCCCAGCATTTT
TRBD1 | . | TRBJ2-7 | TRBV11-2 | CASSPPGQSYEQYF | TGTGCCAGCAGCCCTCCGGGACAGTCCTACGAGCAGTACTTC
TRBD1 | . | TRBJ2-6 | TRBV5-6 | CASSYPTGSALAGANVLTF | TGTGCCAGCAGCTACCCGACAGGGAGCGCTCTGGCTGGGGCCAACGTCCTGACTTTC
. | . | TRBJ1-1 | TRBV19 | CASSTDRTEAFF | TGTGCCAGTAGTACCGACAGGACTGAAGCTTTCTTT
. | . | TRBJ1-1 | TRBV20-1 | CSARGGGVAFF | TGCAGTGCTAGAGGAGGGGGTGTAGCTTTCTTT
TRBD2 | . | TRBJ2-3 | TRBV5-1 | CASSLEGLAGGKLSTDTQYF | TGCGCCAGCAGCTTGGAGGGACTAGCGGGAGGGAAACTAAGCACAGATACGCAGTATTTT
. | . | TRBJ2-2 | TRBV6-5 | CASSYRRVGTGELFF | TGTGCCAGCAGTTACCGCAGGGTTGGTACCGGGGAGCTGTTTTTT
. | . | TRBJ2-7 | TRBV9 | CASSSRVWDEQYF | TGTGCCAGCAGCTCCCGGGTGTGGGACGAGCAGTACTTC
. | . | TRBJ2-2 | TRBV14 | CASSPNLNTGELFF | TGTGCCAGCAGCCCGAACTTGAACACCGGGGAGCTGTTTTTT
TRBD2 | . | TRBJ2-3 | TRBV7-2 | CASSLVPSGGTDTQYF | TGTGCCAGCAGCTTAGTCCCTAGCGGGGGCACAGATACGCAGTATTTT
TRBD1 | . | TRBJ2-1 | TRBV5-6 | CASSPGTGGHNEQFF | TGTGCCAGCAGCCCCGGGACAGGGGGTCACAATGAGCAGTTCTTC
. | few | TRBJ2-7 | TRBV2 | CASTSFTGVVGEQYF | TGTGCCAGCACGAGTTTTACGGGAGTTGTTGGCGAGCAGTACTTC
TRBD1 | . | TRBJ2-3 | TRBV29-1 | CSGTGTGGSDTQYF | TGCAGCGGCACCGGGACAGGGGGTTCAGATACGCAGTATTTT
TRBD2 | . | TRBJ2-3 | TRBV9 | CASSVGAGGRTDTQYF | TGTGCCAGCAGCGTAGGAGCGGGAGGTCGCACAGATACGCAGTATTTT
TRBD1 | once | TRBJ2-7 | TRBV18 | CASSPKTGVEQYF | TGTGCCAGCTCACCGAAGACAGGGGTCGAGCAGTACTTC
. | . | TRBJ1-1 | TRBV5-1 | CASSWGPGNFEAFF | TGCGCCAGCAGCTGGGGGCCGGGGAACTTTGAAGCTTTCTTT
TRBD1 | . | TRBJ2-7 | TRBV7-6 | CASSLDTGTALDEQYF | TGTGCCAGCAGCTTAGATACCGGGACAGCCCTTGACGAGCAGTACTTC
. | once | TRBJ2-7 | TRBV25-1 | CASSESGGRSEQYF | TGTGCCAGCAGTGAATCAGGGGGGAGAAGCGAGCAGTACTTC
. | . | TRBJ1-3 | TRBV10-3 | CAISRVANTIYF | TGTGCCATCAGCCGAGTAGCAAACACCATATATTTT
. | . | TRBJ2-3 | TRBV7-6 | CASSRRGGGDTQYF | TGTGCCAGCAGCAGAAGGGGGGGCGGGGATACGCAGTATTTT
. | . | TRBJ1-1 | TRBV18 | CASSPRTENTEAFF | TGTGCCAGCTCACCCCGGACAGAGAACACTGAAGCTTTCTTT
. | . | TRBJ1-5 | TRBV7-8 | CASSPSGQIYSNQPQHF | TGTGCCAGCAGCCCGAGTGGACAGATTTATAGCAATCAGCCCCAGCATTTT
. | . | TRBJ2-7 | TRBV7-9 | CASSLEPYEQYF | TGTGCCAGCAGCCTAGAGCCTTACGAGCAGTACTTC
TRBD2 | . | TRBJ2-7 | TRBV9 | CASSRERGREGLCEQYF | TGTGCCAGCAGCCGCGAACGGGGGCGGGAGGGCTTATGCGAGCAGTACTTC
. | . | TRBJ2-7 | TRBV5-4 | CASSQDVPQGKKPYEQYF | TGTGCCAGCAGCCAGGATGTACCACAGGGTAAGAAACCCTACGAGCAGTACTTC
. | once | TRBJ2-7 | TRBV29-1 | CSVRGGPGEQYF | TGCAGCGTTAGGGGGGGGCCGGGCGAGCAGTACTTC
. | . | TRBJ1-1 | TRBV5-4 | CASSLGGNTEAFF | TGTGCCAGCAGCCTCGGGGGGAACACTGAAGCTTTCTTT
. | once | TRBJ1-1 | TRBV5-1 | CASSNGLEAFF | TGCGCCAGCAGCAACGGTCTAGAAGCTTTCTTT
TRBD1 | . | TRBJ1-2 | TRBV29-1 | CSVGRDRGGYTF | TGCAGCGTTGGGAGGGACAGGGGTGGCTACACCTTC
TRBD2 | . | TRBJ2-1 | TRBV11-1 | CASSLSGGTSGYNEQFF | TGTGCCAGCAGCTTATCCGGCGGGACTAGCGGCTACAATGAGCAGTTCTTC
. | . | TRBJ1-2 | TRBV18 | CASSPVISGLYNYGYTF | TGTGCCAGCTCACCAGTCATTTCGGGGTTGTATAACTATGGCTACACCTTC
. | . | TRBJ1-5 | TRBV28 | CASSLKGFQPQHF | TGTGCCAGCAGTTTAAAGGGGTTCCAGCCCCAGCATTTT
TRBD1 | . | TRBJ1-2 | TRBV14 | CASSFGQETGYTF | TGTGCCAGCAGTTTCGGACAGGAAACAGGCTACACCTTC
TRBD1 | . | TRBJ2-5 | TRBV5-8 | CASRIRTGGDQTQYF | TGTGCCAGCAGGATACGGACAGGGGGGGATCAGACCCAGTACTTC
. | . | TRBJ1-1 | TRBV28 | CASSLGARGRTEAFF | TGTGCCAGCAGTTTGGGGGCTCGGGGACGAACTGAAGCTTTCTTT